These T cell receptor beta chains were read from a single sample in a study of cytotoxic CD8 clonotypes in ibrutinib-treated CLL. Some clones are missing from TCRdb's copy, which holds only in-frame ones; the method was immunoSEQ multiplex PCR. The sample holds about 70,000 clones, 90% seen once. The material sequenced was PBMCs, taken after 12 months of ibrutinib treatment. All receptors come from a human donor with chronic lymphocytic leukemia. The CDR3 runs from the conserved cysteine through the conserved F or W. The D gene is left open where the match is weak. Some rows have no size entry. The others give once, few or many, or a class for an expanded clone.

v_gene	j_gene	len	abundance	d_gene	CDR3aa	CDR3nt
TRBV5-1	TRBJ2-7	13	.	.	CASSWGPTYEQYF	TGCGCCAGCAGCTGGGGGCCGACCTACGAGCAGTACTTC
TRBV5-8	TRBJ2-3	18	.	TRBD1	CASSLARTGGRSTDTQYF	TGTGCCAGCAGCTTAGCACGGACAGGGGGCAGGAGCACAGATACGCAGTATTTT
TRBV2	TRBJ1-2	14	once	.	CASSDLRGVGGYTF	TGTGCCAGCAGTGACCTGAGGGGGGTAGGAGGCTACACCTTC
TRBV6-1	TRBJ1-4	15	few	.	CASSERASPGPKLFF	TGTGCCAGCAGTGAACGGGCGTCCCCCGGCCCAAAACTGTTTTTT
TRBV5-1	TRBJ1-1	13	.	.	CASTSIGLTEAFF	TGCGCCAGCACCTCAATCGGACTCACTGAAGCTTTCTTT
TRBV6-1	TRBJ1-2	15	.	.	CASSVDGPLGYGYTF	TGTGCCAGCAGTGTGGACGGACCCTTAGGCTATGGCTACACCTTC
TRBV6-1	TRBJ1-1	13	few	.	CASNREGWAEAFF	TGTGCCAGCAACAGGGAGGGATGGGCTGAAGCTTTCTTT
TRBV10-3	TRBJ2-7	13	.	TRBD1	CAISEQGSYEQYF	TGTGCCATCAGTGAACAGGGGAGTTACGAGCAGTACTTC
TRBV7-2	TRBJ2-7	16	.	TRBD2	CASSGFGGRVSYEQYF	TGTGCCAGCAGCGGGTTCGGCGGGAGGGTCTCCTACGAGCAGTACTTC
TRBV6-1	TRBJ2-7	15	once	TRBD1	CASSASGTGGYEQYF	TGTGCCAGCAGTGCCTCCGGGACAGGGGGGTACGAGCAGTACTTC
TRBV15	TRBJ1-4	15	.	.	CATSRDMQRNEKLFF	TGTGCCACCAGCAGAGATATGCAGCGTAATGAAAAACTGTTTTTT
TRBV5-1	TRBJ1-4	13	.	.	CASSLLRNEKLFF	TGCGCCAGCAGCTTGCTTAGGAATGAAAAACTGTTTTTT
TRBV7-9	TRBJ2-5	16	.	.	CASSPFKGDTQETQYF	TGTGCCAGCAGCCCCTTTAAGGGGGACACCCAAGAGACCCAGTACTTC
TRBV27	TRBJ1-2	15	.	.	CASSLRGAVSYGYTF	TGTGCCAGCAGTCTAAGAGGGGCAGTCAGTTATGGCTACACCTTC
TRBV5-1	TRBJ2-6	17	once	TRBD1	CASSFGDRVAGANVLTF	TGCGCCAGCAGCTTCGGGGACAGGGTCGCTGGGGCCAACGTCCTGACTTTC
TRBV5-1	TRBJ1-1	15	.	.	CASSLVDIPSSEAFF	TGCGCCAGCAGCTTGGTAGACATCCCCTCGTCTGAAGCTTTCTTT
TRBV4-3	TRBJ2-1	17	.	.	CASSRKIADLTYNEQFF	TGCGCCAGCAGCCGAAAAATAGCGGACCTGACCTACAATGAGCAGTTCTTC
TRBV5-8	TRBJ2-5	14	.	.	CASSLVGPGETQYF	TGTGCCAGCAGCTTGGTGGGCCCCGGTGAGACCCAGTACTTC
TRBV6-6	TRBJ2-3	15	.	.	CASSYSELVIDTQYF	TGTGCCAGCAGTTACTCGGAGCTAGTAATAGATACGCAGTATTTT
TRBV6-5	TRBJ1-1	15	.	TRBD1	CASAGGSKGDTEAFF	TGTGCCAGCGCAGGGGGCTCGAAAGGGGACACTGAAGCTTTCTTT